These 30 T cell receptor beta chains originate from one sample sequenced in a study of OX40 agonist ivuxolimab in advanced cancers. The table came from immunoSEQ multiplex PCR; TCRdb's copy has only in-frame clones and leaves some out. In the table there are about 51,000 clones, approximately 80% of which are singletons. The sequenced sample was CD4+ or CD8+ T cells sorted from blood, obtained in a trial of the OX40 agonist ivuxolimab. Receptors were obtained from an adult with an advanced solid tumor such as melanoma, head and neck, liver or kidney cancer.

Ten or more counts support this clone. The chain joins TRBV29-1 to TRBJ2-7, with 8 bases identical to TRBD1. Germline lookup yields CDR1 SQVTM and CDR2 ANQGSEA. V was clipped by 4 bases and J by 2 bases; unmatched bases: 25. The CDR3 spans 20 residues. DNA of the CDR3: TGCAGCGTTGTCTGGGGTGCGGGACAGGTCAGGGCCAAGTCGCCCTACGAGCAGTACTTC. Its translation is CSVVWGAGQVRAKSPYEQYF.

The rearrangement uses TRBV14 and TRBJ2-3, with 8 bases fitting TRBD1. The CDR3 has 21 residues. The V and J ends lost 4 bases and 1 base, in that order; junction bases with no gene match: 22. Germline V gene sequence: CDR1 SGHDN, CDR2 FVKESK. CDR3 loop: CASSPRGPTPLRLIGTDTQYF. The CDR3 coding sequence is TGTGCCAGCAGCCCCAGGGGGCCGACTCCCTTAAGACTCATCGGCACAGATACGCAGTATTTT.

The J gene is TRBJ1-2, the V gene TRBV27; D call uncertain. Germline assignment: CDR1 MNHEY and CDR2 SMNVEV (reference sequence). Between the trimmed V and J ends, which lost 0 bases and 2 bases, there was a span of 7 bases. The CDR3 sequence is 14 residues long. The CDR3 DNA sequence: TGTGCCAGCAGTTTATCGGTCCGGAACTATGGCTACACCTTC. Translated, it gives CASSLSVRNYGYTF.

This clone was seen only once. V is TRBV6-5 and J is TRBJ1-4; D gene ambiguous. CDR1 and CDR2 (germline): MNHEY, SVGAGI. This CDR3 is 15 amino acids long. Trimming took 5 bases from V and 5 from J, leaving 15 bases between them. In DNA, the CDR3 is TGTGCCAGCAGTCCATCGTTGGCGGCAAATGAAAAACTGTTTTTT. Its translation is CASSPSLAANEKLFF.

About this clone: This CDR3 is also generated by other DNA sequences in the sample. This chain uses TRBV19 with TRBJ2-7, with D unresolved. CDR3 length: 13 amino acids. Deletions cut 6 bases from V and 2 bases from J, with 11 bases between. Per the germline V gene, CDR1 is LNHDA and CDR2 is SQIVND (reference sequence). DNA of the CDR3: TGTGCCAGTAGCTCGGACGGCGCCTACGAGCAGTACTTC. It is translated as CASSSDGAYEQYF.

J is TRBJ2-3 and V is TRBV2; possibly TRBD1 for D (6 bases). CDR1 and CDR2 from the germline V gene are SNHLY and FYNNEI. V gave up 8 bases and J gave up 2 bases, with 17 bases separating them. CDR3 length equals 15 residues. DNA for the CDR3: TGTGCCAGCTTCTTGGGGGCGGGTTTCACAGATACGCAGTATTTT. It encodes CASFLGAGFTDTQYF.

This rearrangement joins TRBV7-9 to TRBJ1-4; no clear D. Germline CDR1 is SEHNR and CDR2 is FQNEAQ (reference sequence). This CDR3 has 12 residues. Trimming pared 11 bases from V and 7 bases from J, leaving 14 bases between. The CDR3 sequence: CAADIESEKLFF. The CDR3 DNA sequence: TGTGCCGCTGACATTGAGTCTGAAAAACTGTTTTTT. The whole variable domain, remainder taken from reference TRBV7-9 and TRBJ1-4, is DTGVSQNPRHKITKRGQNVTFRCDPISEHNRLYWYRQTLGQGPEFLTYFQNEAQLEKSRLLSDRFSAERPKGSFSTLEIQRTEQGDSAMYLCAADIESEKLFFGSGTQLSVL.

The chain employs TRBV19 and TRBJ2-1, with D tentatively TRBD1 (6 bases). CDR1 and CDR2 (germline): LNHDA, SQIVND (reference sequence). The ends were cut back, 7 bases at V and 1 base at J, with 14 bases in the middle. The CDR3 has 15 amino acids. CDR3 coding DNA: TGTGCCAGTACTTTCCGACAGGCTTCCTACAATGAGCAGTTCTTC. Translating gives CASTFRQASYNEQFF.

The chain has TRBV4-3 and TRBJ2-7, with D hard to call. Germline V gene sequence: CDR1 LGHNA, CDR2 YSLEER. The CDR3 totals 15 residues. V lost 4 bases to trimming and J lost 4 bases, with 17 bases between them. CDR3 protein: CASSPARGSLYEQYF. The CDR3 DNA reads TGCGCCAGCAGCCCCGCGCGTGGGTCTCTTTACGAGCAGTACTTC.

In DNA, the CDR3 is TGTGCCAGCCGCCCTGGAGGGGGAGGCAATGAGCAGTTCTTC. Translating it yields CASRPGGGGNEQFF. V is TRBV7-9 and J is TRBJ2-1, with D tentatively TRBD1 or TRBD2 (6 bases each). Germline V CDR1 and CDR2: SEHNR, FQNEAQ (reference sequence). CDR3 length: 14 amino acids. V was clipped by 8 bases and J by 6 bases, with 17 bases between them.

In this sample, this clone turned up a few times. The V gene is TRBV4-1, the J gene TRBJ2-7; 13 bases match TRBD2. V lost 4 bases, J lost 0 bases, and 6 bases stayed unmatched. The CDR3 consists of 17 residues. The germline V gene has CDR1 MGHRA and CDR2 YSYEKL. CDR3 DNA: TGCGCCAGCAGCCTCGGACTAGCGGGGGAGCTCTCCTACGAGCAGTACTTC. This encodes CASSLGLAGELSYEQYF.

This clone was seen just once. This chain joins TRBV4-3 and TRBJ2-1, with 9 bases identical to TRBD1. V lost 1 base and J lost 5; bases outside the gene matches: 6. Germline-derived CDR1 and CDR2 are LGHNA and YSLEER. The CDR3 is made up of 16 amino acids. The CDR3, as DNA: TGCGCCAGCAGCCAAGTAGGGACAGGGTACGACAATGAGCAGTTCTTC. As protein: CASSQVGTGYDNEQFF.

A single count supports this clone. The rearrangement uses TRBV11-3 and TRBJ2-3, with D perhaps being TRBD1 or TRBD2 (6 bases each). The germline V gene has CDR1 SGHNT and CDR2 YENEEA. This CDR3 has 15 residues. The ends were cut back, 5 bases at V and 2 bases at J, with 14 bases in the middle. Here the CDR3 reads CASSRAGTPTDTQYF. The CDR3 DNA sequence: TGTGCCAGCAGCCGGGCGGGGACACCCACAGATACGCAGTATTTT.

The chain recombines TRBV6-6 with TRBJ2-7; TRBD1 might be the D (6 bases). V was clipped by 6 bases and J by 2 bases, with 17 bases between them. Germline V gene lookup returns CDR1 MNHNY and CDR2 SVGAGI (reference sequence). CDR3 size: 15 residues. The CDR3 here is CASSPYRDTTYEQYF. The CDR3 coding sequence is TGTGCCAGCAGCCCATACCGGGACACAACCTACGAGCAGTACTTC.

This chain links TRBV4-1 with TRBJ2-7, with 11 bases matching TRBD2. V gave up 1 base and J gave up 4 bases; unmatched junction bases: 9. CDR3 length equals 17 residues. The germline gives CDR1 MGHRA, CDR2 YSYEKL. The CDR3: CASSQGYELAGVYEQYF. Here the CDR3 DNA reads TGCGCCAGCAGCCAAGGGTACGAACTAGCGGGAGTGTACGAGCAGTACTTC.

This clone was counted a single time. The V call is TRBV30, the J call TRBJ2-5; the match to TRBD1 covers 10 bases. J gave up 5 bases and V 5 bases, and 5 bases lay outside the gene matches. CDR1 and CDR2 from the germline V gene are GTSNPN and SVGIG (reference sequence). The CDR3 totals 13 residues. CDR3 nucleotides: TGTGCCTGGGGGGGACAGGGGCGCGAGACCCAGTACTTC. Amino acids: CAWGGQGRETQYF.

This clone was seen a single time. The rearrangement joins TRBV6-5 to TRBJ2-1; D is unresolved. Germline values: CDR1 MNHEY, CDR2 SVGAGI. V lost 6 bases, J lost 5 bases, and 17 bases lay in between. CDR3 size: 15 residues. CDR3 DNA: TGTGCCAGCAGCAAAAGCGTGGGGTTCCACAATGAGCAGTTCTTC. Amino acids: CASSKSVGFHNEQFF.

This chain joins TRBV2 and TRBJ2-1; 8 nucleotides align to TRBD2. Germline values: CDR1 SNHLY, CDR2 FYNNEI. This CDR3 is built from 12 residues. V shed 10 bases, J shed 6 bases, and the junction held 5 bases outside the gene matches. CDR3 sequence reads: CATPRGGNEQFF. The CDR3 DNA sequence: TGTGCCACCCCCCGGGGGGGCAATGAGCAGTTCTTC. Drawing the rest from reference TRBV2 and TRBJ2-1, the complete variable domain is EPEVTQTPSHQVTQMGQEVILRCVPISNHLYFYWYRQILGQKVEFLVSFYNNEISEKSEIFDDQFSVERPDGSNFTLKIRSTKLEDSAMYFCATPRGGNEQFFGPGTRLTVL.

The chain combines TRBV27 with TRBJ2-7, with TRBD1 identical over 7 bases. CDR3 length equals 15 residues. Germline V gives CDR1 MNHEY, CDR2 SMNVEV (reference sequence). Losses at the gene ends were 2 bases for V and 3 bases for J; bases not matched to a gene: 7. Here the CDR3 reads CASSLGTEGFYEQYF. The CDR3 DNA reads as TGTGCCAGCAGTTTAGGGACAGAGGGGTTCTACGAGCAGTACTTC.

The chain has TRBV5-1 and TRBJ2-7, with D tentatively TRBD1 (6 bases). Germline V lookup: CDR1 SGHRS, CDR2 YFSETQ. V was cut by 2 bases and J by 3 bases, with 9 bases left in between. The CDR3 is made up of 13 amino acids. CDR3 coding DNA: TGCGCCAGCAGCTTCCGGGACAACTACGAGCAGTACTTC. This translates into CASSFRDNYEQYF.

The chain joins TRBV7-9 to TRBJ1-3; D is unresolved. The CDR3 is 12 amino acids. The V and J ends lost 8 bases and 1 base respectively, with 6 bases between them. Germline-derived CDR1 and CDR2 are SEHNR and FQNEAQ (reference sequence). The CDR3 sequence: CASLGSGNTIYF. Here the CDR3 DNA reads TGTGCCAGCTTGGGGTCTGGAAACACCATATATTTT. Supplemented by reference TRBV7-9 and TRBJ1-3, the full variable domain reads DTGVSQNPRHKITKRGQNVTFRCDPISEHNRLYWYRQTLGQGPEFLTYFQNEAQLEKSRLLSDRFSAERPKGSFSTLEIQRTEQGDSAMYLCASLGSGNTIYFGEGSWLTVV.

This clone was counted only a few times. The V call is TRBV19, the J call TRBJ1-6; the D gene is possibly TRBD1 (5 bases). The CDR3 runs 15 residues. Germline CDR1 reads LNHDA; CDR2 reads SQIVND (reference sequence). V dropped 3 bases and J dropped 7 bases, with 13 bases sitting between them. The DNA for the CDR3 is TGTGCCAGTAGTATTGCTTGGGACGGCAATTCACCCCTCCACTTT. This codes for CASSIAWDGNSPLHF.

V usage is TRBV29-1 and J usage is TRBJ1-2, with D perhaps matching TRBD1 (6 bases). The length of the CDR3 is 17 residues. V lost 3 bases and J 4 bases, leaving 24 bases between the germline ends. The germline CDR1 and CDR2 sequences are SQVTM and ANQGSEA. The CDR3: CSVEGAGVGSVSYGYTF. The CDR3 DNA follows: TGCAGCGTTGAGGGGGCAGGGGTCGGGTCGGTAAGCTATGGCTACACCTTC.

Points on this clone: The sample contains more than one DNA sequence encoding this CDR3. The V call is TRBV27, the J call TRBJ2-1, with 8 bases identical to TRBD1. After removal of 2 bases from V and 5 bases from J, the junction contained 5 bases not matched to a gene. The CDR3 is made up of 15 amino acids. The germline V gene has CDR1 MNHEY and CDR2 SMNVEV (reference sequence). This CDR3 is CASSLAGTGDNEQFF. DNA of the CDR3: TGTGCCAGCAGTTTAGCCGGGACAGGCGACAATGAGCAGTTCTTC.

The V and J genes are TRBV9 and TRBJ2-1, with TRBD2 as a possible D gene (6 bases). The germline gives CDR1 SGDLS, CDR2 YYNGEE. Trimming left V 1 base short and J 6 bases short, with 14 bases between. The CDR3 runs to 15 residues. In DNA form, the CDR3 reads TGTGCCAGCAGCGTATTGGAGGGCCTAGGCAATGAGCAGTTCTTC. It encodes CASSVLEGLGNEQFF.

The chain employs TRBV6-5 and TRBJ2-5, with 7 bases matching TRBD2. CDR1 MNHEY and CDR2 SVGAGI come from the germline V gene. The CDR3 sequence is 14 residues long. V gave up 6 bases and J gave up 1 base; unmatched junction bases: 5. CDR3 nucleotide sequence: TGTGCCAGCAGCCCAAGGACTAGCCAAGAGACCCAGTACTTC. It codes for CASSPRTSQETQYF.

The chain employs TRBV6-5 and TRBJ1-6; maybe TRBD1 (5 bases). The V end was cut by 6 bases, the J end by 8 bases, with 17 bases between. The CDR3 totals 15 residues. The germline gives CDR1 MNHEY, CDR2 SVGAGI. The CDR3 DNA reads TGTGCCAGCAGACGGGGAACGGGGACTTATTCACCCCTCCACTTT. Translated: CASRRGTGTYSPLHF.

The J gene is TRBJ2-5, the V gene TRBV5-4; no clear D. Per the germline V gene, CDR1 is SGHNT and CDR2 is YYREEE (reference sequence). V was trimmed by 4 bases and J by 5 bases, leaving 12 bases between them. The CDR3 loop spans 13 amino acids. The CDR3 spells CASSPPAGETQYF. The CDR3 region has the DNA TGTGCCAGCAGCCCTCCGGCCGGGGAGACCCAGTACTTC. Combining the CDR3 with reference TRBV5-4 and TRBJ2-5 gives the whole variable domain ETGVTQSPTHLIKTRGQQVTLRCSSQSGHNTVSWYQQALGQGPQFIFQYYREEENGRGNFPPRFSGLQFPNYSSELNVNALELDDSALYLCASSPPAGETQYFGPGTRLLVL.

V usage is TRBV27 and J usage is TRBJ2-3; D unclear. The CDR3 extends over 12 amino acids. Germline V CDR1 and CDR2: MNHEY, SMNVEV (reference sequence). The V and J ends lost 4 bases and 1 base respectively, with 3 bases between them. DNA for the CDR3: TGTGCCAGCAGTTGGGGCACAGATACGCAGTATTTT. Its translation is CASSWGTDTQYF.

This clone was detected a few times. The V call is TRBV19, the J call TRBJ1-5, with a possible D match to TRBD1 (5 bases). The germline V gene has CDR1 LNHDA and CDR2 SQIVND (reference sequence). Deletions cut 6 bases from V and 2 bases from J, with 11 bases between. This CDR3 has 14 residues. The CDR3 region has the DNA TGTGCCAGTAGCCTCCGGGACGGCAATCAGCCCCAGCATTTT. This codes for CASSLRDGNQPQHF.